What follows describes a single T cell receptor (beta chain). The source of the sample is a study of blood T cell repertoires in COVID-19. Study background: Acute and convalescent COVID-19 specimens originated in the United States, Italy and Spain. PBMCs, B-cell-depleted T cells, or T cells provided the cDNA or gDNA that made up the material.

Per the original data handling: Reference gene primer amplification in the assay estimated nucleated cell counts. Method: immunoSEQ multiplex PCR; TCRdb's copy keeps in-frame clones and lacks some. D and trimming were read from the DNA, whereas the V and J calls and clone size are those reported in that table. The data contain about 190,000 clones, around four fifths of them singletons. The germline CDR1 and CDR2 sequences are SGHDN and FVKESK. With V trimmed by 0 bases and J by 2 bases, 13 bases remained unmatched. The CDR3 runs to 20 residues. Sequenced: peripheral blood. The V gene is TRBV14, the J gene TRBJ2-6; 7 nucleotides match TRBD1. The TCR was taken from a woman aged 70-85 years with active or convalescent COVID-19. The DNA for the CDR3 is TGTGCCAGCAGCCAAGACCAACTCAGGGGGAAATTGCCTGGGGCCAACGTCCTGACTTTC. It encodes CASSQDQLRGKLPGANVLTF. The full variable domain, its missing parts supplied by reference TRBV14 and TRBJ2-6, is EAGVTQFPSHSVIEKGQTVTLRCDPISGHDNLYWYRRVMGKEIKFLLHFVKESKQDESGMPNNRFLAERTGGTYSTLKVQPAELEDSGVYFCASSQDQLRGKLPGANVLTFGAGSRLTVL.